The 24 T cell receptor beta chains listed next were all sequenced from one sample in a study of B cell selection in AIRE deficiency. Regulatory T cells were sorted as CD4+CD25hiCD127low/negative. Here immunoSEQ multiplex PCR was the method, and the copy in TCRdb shows in-frame clones only, minus some. The table lists approximately 18,000 clones, under 95% of them singletons. The sequenced sample was CD4+CD25+ Tregs sorted from PBMCs. Receptors originate from a human donor in good health.

This clone was counted only a few times. The rearrangement uses TRBV5-4 and TRBJ2-7; D ambiguous. Between the trimmed V and J ends, which lost 4 bases and 6 bases, there was a span of 11 bases. There are 12 residues in the CDR3. CDR1 is SGHNT and CDR2 is YYREEE in the germline V gene (reference sequence). In nucleotides, the CDR3 is TGTGCCAGCAGCCTAAACCATCGCGAGCAGTACTTC. This sequence encodes CASSLNHREQYF.

This clone was seen just once. The chain combines TRBV20-1 with TRBJ2-7; no firm D call. CDR3 size: 11 residues. V shed 1 base and J shed 6 bases, with 7 bases lying between them. Germline V CDR1 and CDR2: DFQATT, SNEGSKA (reference sequence). Here the CDR3 reads CSARVVSEQYF. The CDR3 DNA reads as TGCAGTGCTAGAGTGGTTTCCGAGCAGTACTTC.

The chain employs TRBV7-9 and TRBJ2-1; D is perhaps TRBD2 (6 bases). CDR3 length: 11 amino acids. CDR1 SEHNR and CDR2 FQNEAQ come from the germline V gene (reference sequence). The V end was cut by 5 bases, the J end by 15 bases, with 14 bases between. CDR3 in DNA: TGTGCCAGCAGCCCCCCGGGGGAGTGGTTCTTC. Amino acid sequence: CASSPPGEWFF.

The CDR3 sequence is CASSPPGGYETQYF. In nucleotides, the CDR3 is TGTGCCAGCAGTCCCCCTGGCGGGTACGAGACCCAGTACTTC. The rearrangement links TRBV28 to TRBJ2-5, with D possibly being TRBD2 (5 bases). Germline CDR1 MDHEN, CDR2 SYDVKM. The CDR3 spans 14 residues. Trimming cost V 5 bases and J 5 bases, with 15 bases left between them.

The chain couples TRBV6-1 to TRBJ2-1, with D tentatively TRBD1 (5 bases). The CDR3 totals 15 residues. Germline values: CDR1 MNHNS, CDR2 SASEGT. With 6 bases removed from V and 5 bases from J, the gap between germline ends came to 17 bases. In nucleotides, the CDR3 is TGTGCCAGCAGGACCCCAGGACAACCTAACAATGAGCAGTTCTTC. It encodes CASRTPGQPNNEQFF.

V is TRBV19 and J is TRBJ2-5; 9 nucleotides match TRBD2. Trimming took 6 bases from V and 2 from J; bases not matched to a gene: 4. The CDR3 is 14 residues long. CDR1 and CDR2 from the germline V gene are LNHDA and SQIVND (reference sequence). Here the CDR3 reads CASRAGGLQETQYF. DNA of the CDR3: TGTGCCAGTAGGGCGGGAGGGCTGCAAGAGACCCAGTACTTC.

The chain uses TRBV5-1 and TRBJ1-1; 7 bases match TRBD1. The CDR3 is 16 residues long. V dropped 4 bases and J dropped 3; count of bases not matched to a gene: 12. CDR1 and CDR2 from the germline V gene are SGHRS and YFSETQ. The CDR3 protein is CASSVRQGSWDTEAFF. The DNA of the CDR3 is TGCGCCAGCAGCGTACGACAGGGATCGTGGGACACTGAAGCTTTCTTT.

This clone came up once. This chain connects TRBV28 to TRBJ2-3; TRBD2 might be the D (6 bases). The ends were cut back, 5 bases at V and 3 bases at J, with 9 bases in the middle. The CDR3 extends over 13 amino acids. Germline values: CDR1 MDHEN, CDR2 SYDVKM. The CDR3 nucleotides read TGTGCCAGCAGTAGCGGGTTGACAGATACGCAGTATTTT. Amino acid sequence: CASSSGLTDTQYF.

The chain carries TRBV7-3 and TRBJ2-2; D is perhaps TRBD2 (6 bases). Germline CDR1 reads SGHTA; CDR2 reads FQGTGA. V shed 3 bases and J shed 6 bases, with 11 bases lying between them. CDR3 length equals 14 residues. CDR3 amino acids: CASSFLGGAGELFF. The CDR3 nucleotides are TGTGCCAGCAGCTTCCTCGGGGGAGCCGGGGAGCTGTTTTTT.

The genes are TRBV28 and TRBJ1-2, with unresolved D. V was clipped by 3 bases and J by 8 bases, with 10 bases between them. CDR1 is MDHEN and CDR2 is SYDVKM in the germline V gene. This CDR3 is 12 amino acids long. The CDR3: CASSFRGLGYTF. The CDR3 DNA reads as TGTGCCAGCAGTTTTAGAGGGTTAGGCTACACCTTC.

The J gene is TRBJ2-3, the V gene TRBV7-3; TRBD1 aligns across 9 bases. This CDR3 contains 15 residues. Germline V CDR1 and CDR2: SGHTA, FQGTGA. V was pared by 5 bases and J by 1 base, with 4 bases of the junction left unmatched. The CDR3 is CASSPRTGGTDTQYF. Written as DNA, the CDR3 is TGTGCCAGCAGCCCCCGGACAGGGGGCACAGATACGCAGTATTTT.

The chain joins TRBV18 to TRBJ2-2; 8 bases match TRBD1. J was trimmed by 4 bases and V by 3 bases; bases with no gene match: 4. The germline V gene encodes CDR1 KGHSH and CDR2 LQKENI. This CDR3 is built from 15 residues. The CDR3 is CASSPSRGRTGELFF. In DNA, the CDR3 is TGTGCCAGCTCACCGTCCAGGGGGCGCACCGGGGAGCTGTTTTTT.

This clone was picked up a small number of times. V and J are TRBV2 and TRBJ2-7, with D possibly matching TRBD2 (5 bases). Trimming removed 6 bases at V and 6 bases at J, with 18 bases between. The CDR3 contains 14 residues. CDR1 and CDR2 (germline): SNHLY, FYNNEI. The DNA for the CDR3 is TGTGCCAGCAGGGGCTACCCTGGAGGAGGCGAGCAGTACTTC. Translated, it gives CASRGYPGGGEQYF.

The V gene is TRBV30, the J gene TRBJ1-4; TRBD1 agrees at 9 bases. This CDR3 has 15 residues. Germline V gene sequence: CDR1 GTSNPN, CDR2 SVGIG (reference sequence). After removal of 3 bases from V and 8 bases from J, the junction contained 10 bases not matched to a gene. The CDR3 region is CAWSATGGIREKLFF. The CDR3 DNA sequence: TGTGCCTGGAGCGCTACAGGGGGCATTCGGGAAAAACTGTTTTTT. The variable domain in full, completed from reference TRBV30 and TRBJ1-4, reads SQTIHQWPATLVQPVGSPLSLECTVEGTSNPNLYWYRQAAGRGLQLLFYSVGIGQISSEVPQNLSASRPQDRQFILSSKKLLLSDSGFYLCAWSATGGIREKLFFGSGTQLSVL.

This chain links TRBV5-1 with TRBJ2-3; D assignment may be TRBD1 or TRBD2 (6 bases each). Per germline, CDR1 SGHRS and CDR2 YFSETQ. V lost 0 bases and J 2 bases, leaving 16 bases between the germline ends. The CDR3 is 17 amino acids. CDR3 residues: CASSLAGGGRDTDTQYF. The CDR3 nucleotides read TGCGCCAGCAGCTTGGCCGGAGGGGGGAGAGACACAGATACGCAGTATTTT. The full variable domain, its missing parts supplied by reference TRBV5-1 and TRBJ2-3, is KAGVTQTPRYLIKTRGQQVTLSCSPISGHRSVSWYQQTPGQGLQFLFEYFSETQRNKGNFPGRFSGRQFSNSRSEMNVSTLELGDSALYLCASSLAGGGRDTDTQYFGPGTRLTVL.

The rearrangement links TRBV29-1 to TRBJ1-1, with a tentative D call TRBD1 (5 bases). CDR3 length: 14 amino acids. V lost 7 bases and J 1 base, leaving 16 bases between the germline ends. Looked up from germline, CDR1 is SQVTM and CDR2 is ANQGSEA. The CDR3 sequence: CSARRGGSNTEAFF. The CDR3 bases are TGCAGCGCCCGACGGGGGGGATCGAACACTGAAGCTTTCTTT.

The chain combines TRBV18 with TRBJ2-1; TRBD2 agrees at 10 bases. Trimming took 2 bases from V and 5 from J; bases not matched to a gene: 9. Germline lookup yields CDR1 KGHSH and CDR2 LQKENI. The CDR3 contains 17 residues. The CDR3 DNA sequence: TGTGCCAGCTCACCATCTTCAGTAGCGGGAGGTGACAATGAGCAGTTCTTC. Protein sequence: CASSPSSVAGGDNEQFF.

The chain has TRBV6-6 and TRBJ1-5; unclear D gene. CDR3 size: 16 residues. CDR1 and CDR2 (germline): MNHNY, SVGAGI (reference sequence). V shed 5 bases and J shed 1 base, with 15 bases lying between them. In DNA form, the CDR3 reads TGTGCCAGCAGTAACCAGCCCCCGCGGAGCAATCAGCCCCAGCATTTT. It specifies CASSNQPPRSNQPQHF.

The V and J genes are TRBV7-9 and TRBJ2-7; TRBD1 agrees at 9 bases. The CDR3 loop spans 14 amino acids. V was pared by 6 bases and J by 2 bases, with 5 bases of the junction left unmatched. CDR1 and CDR2 from the germline V gene are SEHNR and FQNEAQ (reference sequence). This CDR3 reads CASRPGQGPYEQYF. The CDR3 bases are TGTGCCAGCAGGCCGGGACAGGGACCCTACGAGCAGTACTTC.

The rearrangement links TRBV4-2 to TRBJ2-7; TRBD2 matches at 7 bases. Losses at the gene ends were 0 bases for V and 7 bases for J; bases not matched to a gene: 9. This CDR3 is built from 15 residues. Germline loops: CDR1 LGHNA, CDR2 YNFKEQ. The CDR3 DNA reads TGTGCCAGCAGCCAAGATTCGGCGGGAGAGTTAGAGCAGTACTTC. Amino acids: CASSQDSAGELEQYF.

The chain joins TRBV7-3 to TRBJ2-3; 10 nucleotides line up with TRBD2. V was pared by 6 bases and J by 5 bases, with 11 bases of the junction left unmatched. This CDR3 region has 16 residues. Germline V CDR1 and CDR2: SGHTA, FQGTGA. The CDR3 DNA follows: TGTGCCAGCAGTAGGAGCGGGAGGGCCGAGAGAGATACGCAGTATTTT. It yields the protein CASSRSGRAERDTQYF.

CDR3 loop: CASSPPGQGALNEKLFF. CDR3 in DNA: TGTGCCAGCTCACCACCGGGACAGGGGGCTCTTAATGAAAAACTGTTTTTT. The rearrangement links TRBV18 to TRBJ1-4, with 12 bases identical to TRBD1. V lost 0 bases to trimming and J lost 4 bases; unmatched junction nucleotides: 3. CDR3 length: 17 residues. CDR1 and CDR2 (germline): KGHSH, LQKENI.

This rearrangement joins TRBV25-1 to TRBJ2-2; D remains unclear. The CDR3 loop spans 12 amino acids. V was cut by 6 bases and J by 1 base, with 3 bases left in between. Germline CDR1 MGHDK, CDR2 SYGVNS. The CDR3: CASSENTGELFF. The CDR3 nucleotides are TGTGCCAGCAGCGAGAACACCGGGGAGCTGTTTTTT. Together with reference TRBV25-1 and TRBJ2-2, the CDR3 gives the full variable domain: EADIYQTPRYLVIGTGKKITLECSQTMGHDKMYWYQQDPGMELHLIHYSYGVNSTEKGDLSSESTVSRIRTEHFPLTLESARPSHTSQYLCASSENTGELFFGEGSRLTVL.

The chain is built from TRBV6-5 and TRBJ1-2; D gene unclear. CDR1 is MNHEY, CDR2 SVGAGI, per germline. The V gene lost 6 bases and the J gene lost 1 base, with 9 bases spanning the gap. The CDR3 has 13 residues. CDR3 DNA sequence: TGTGCCAGCAGACAACAGCATAACTATGGCTACACCTTC. The encoded protein is CASRQQHNYGYTF.